The 10 T cell receptor beta chains below all came from one sample that was sequenced in a study of a mutant IDH1 vaccine in newly diagnosed glioma (dated by TCRdb to the early 2020s). Their recognized antigens are unknown. The time point label, as the study defines it: week 35, safety follow-up. Each vaccine dose was 300 ug of a 20-mer mutant IDH1 peptide in Montanide, given subcutaneously with topical imiquimod. Library generation was performed with the immunoSEQ multiplex PCR assay. TCRdb obtained this table from immuneACCESS and retained in-frame rearrangements with V and J assigned. These tables miss some clones; where compared with another copy, unresolved V genes account for less than half of the shortfall, and the remainder is unexplained. Counted in this sample were over 25,000 clones; almost 80% of them appeared once. Together, the top ten hold about 9.3% of the sample. The input for sequencing was PBMCs, taken from a glioma patient whose treatment included an IDH1 peptide vaccine. Every receptor here comes from a woman aged 25-40 years with glioma. Some clones in this sample may be carry-over from other donors' samples.

The J gene is TRBJ2-2, the V gene TRBV9; D is uncertain. V was trimmed by 3 bases and J by 3 bases, leaving 18 bases between them. This CDR3 contains 17 residues. Germline V gene lookup returns CDR1 SGDLS and CDR2 YYNGEE. The CDR3 coding sequence is TGTGCCAGCAGCGCCTATACTACCAGCCTTTACACCGGGGAGCTGTTTTTT. Protein: CASSAYTTSLYTGELFF.

The J gene is TRBJ1-1, the V gene TRBV7-8, with D hard to call. The CDR3 contains 17 residues. Germline V gives CDR1 SGHVS, CDR2 FQNEAQ. V dropped 5 bases and J dropped 1 base, with 20 bases sitting between them. The CDR3 protein is CASSQGRILRSNTEAFF. CDR3 in DNA: TGTGCCAGCAGCCAAGGGCGGATTTTGAGATCGAACACTGAAGCTTTCTTT.

The chain couples TRBV6-5 to TRBJ1-5; 7 positions match TRBD1. Trimming removed 6 bases from V and 1 base from J; junction bases left unmatched: 6. This CDR3 spans 15 amino acids. Germline loops: CDR1 MNHEY, CDR2 SVGAGI. The CDR3 DNA reads as TGTGCCAGCAGCCATATACAGGGGAGCAATCAGCCCCAGCATTTT. Its translation: CASSHIQGSNQPQHF.

The chain recombines TRBV7-9 with TRBJ1-4; no clear D gene. This CDR3 has 17 amino acids. V was shortened by 6 bases and J by 8 bases, with 25 bases between the two germline ends. Looked up from germline, CDR1 is SEHNR and CDR2 is FQNEAQ (reference sequence). The CDR3 DNA follows: TGTGCCAGCAGTCGAGTCGTAGGCAGAGGGTTATACGAAAAACTGTTTTTT. Its translation is CASSRVVGRGLYEKLFF.

In DNA form, the CDR3 reads TGTGCCAGCCAGGGGATCGACACTGAAGCTTTCTTT. Residues: CASQGIDTEAFF. The chain uses TRBV28 and TRBJ1-1; D may be TRBD1 (6 bases). The V and J ends lost 8 bases and 3 bases respectively, with 10 bases between them. The CDR3 runs 12 residues. Germline lookup yields CDR1 MDHEN and CDR2 SYDVKM.

This chain uses TRBV6-5 with TRBJ2-7; D may be TRBD2 (7 bases). CDR3 length equals 16 residues. V was clipped by 0 bases and J by 4 bases, with 16 bases between them. CDR1 is MNHEY and CDR2 is SVGAGI in the germline V gene. CDR3 protein: CASSYSGGRLPYEQYF. The CDR3 coding sequence is TGTGCCAGCAGTTACTCGGGGGGGCGCTTACCGTACGAGCAGTACTTC.

This chain links TRBV19 with TRBJ1-5; possibly TRBD1 for D (5 bases). CDR1 and CDR2 from the germline V gene are LNHDA and SQIVND (reference sequence). Trimming stripped 7 bases from V and 4 bases from J, with 17 bases between. This CDR3 contains 15 residues. The CDR3 region has the DNA TGTGCCAGTAAAACGAGTAGGGGCAGGAATCAGCCCCAGCATTTT. This translates into CASKTSRGRNQPQHF. Full variable domain (remainder filled in from reference TRBV19 and TRBJ1-5): DGGITQSPKYLFRKEGQNVTLSCEQNLNHDAMYWYRQDPGQGLRLIYYSQIVNDFQKGDIAEGYSVSREKKESFPLTVTSAQKNPTAFYLCASKTSRGRNQPQHFGDGTRLSIL.

This rearrangement joins TRBV15 to TRBJ1-2, with D unclear. The CDR3 loop spans 14 amino acids. Trimming left V 0 bases short and J 4 bases short, with 9 bases between. Germline values: CDR1 LNHNV, CDR2 YYDKDF (reference sequence). CDR3 sequence: CATSRDRRGYGYTF. The CDR3 region has the DNA TGTGCCACCAGCAGAGATCGGCGCGGCTATGGCTACACCTTC.

The chain has TRBV19 and TRBJ1-1; the D gene is possibly TRBD1 (5 bases). Per the germline V gene, CDR1 is LNHDA and CDR2 is SQIVND (reference sequence). The CDR3 extends over 14 amino acids. V lost 2 bases and J lost 4, with 11 bases in between. This CDR3 reads CASSILGGGTEAFF. In DNA, the CDR3 is TGTGCCAGTAGTATACTTGGCGGGGGCACTGAAGCTTTCTTT.

This chain connects TRBV2 to TRBJ1-2, with D possibly matching TRBD1 (6 bases). Germline CDR1 SNHLY, CDR2 FYNNEI. The CDR3 extends over 15 amino acids. V was pared by 2 bases and J by 6 bases, with 16 bases between. The CDR3: CASSENTGPMDGYTF. The CDR3 nucleotides are TGTGCCAGCAGTGAAAATACAGGGCCTATGGATGGCTACACCTTC.